The present T cell receptor beta chain was sequenced within a study of blood T cell repertoires in COVID-19 (dated by TCRdb to the early 2020s). Some background on the complete study: Samples from collaborators originated in the United States, Italy and Spain and spanned both the acute and convalescent phases of COVID-19. Where available, HLA class I and class II types were taken from metadata supplied by the sample provider and were not determined by assay-based typing. The samples were drawn from the first 160 participants of the ongoing ImmuneRACE study and from 1,200 or so subjects provided by 6 global collaborators. The dataset comprised deeply sampled blood TCRbeta repertoires from subjects exposed to, actively infected with, or recovered from COVID-19. The sample metadata nearly always contained a de-identified subject ID, COVID-19 status, age in years and sex. The repertoires were released in a freely available public database meant as a resource for research on the immune response to SARS-CoV-2. The material from the prospective study consisted of cDNA or gDNA derived from T cells, B-cell-depleted T cells, or PBMCs.

Each collaborating institution followed its own protocols to collect whole blood in K2EDTA tubes. For TCRbeta analysis, collaborators shipped samples in one of three forms: frozen whole blood, isolated PBMCs, or DNA extracted from either of those sample types. Notes on this clone: Its cognate antigen has yet to be identified. The sample holds no much larger clone one base away, and base qualities are not on file.

TCRbeta CDR3 regions were amplified from genomic DNA using the immunoSEQ Assay, a bias-controlled multiplex PCR. The study's own analysis went as follows. The number of nucleated cells in each sample was estimated from the amplification of reference gene primers within the assay. To quantify the absolute abundance of each unique TCRbeta CDR3 rearrangement, sequence reads were collapsed and filtered. For each sample, productive Simpson clonality was calculated as the square root of Simpson's diversity index over productive rearrangements. The clones in this table, taken by TCRdb from immuneACCESS, are in-frame only. Not every clone is retained; where verified, under half of the shortfall comes from an unresolved V gene, and the cause of the rest is unknown. V, J and clone size reflect that table, while D and trimming were determined from the DNA. For this sample there are tens of thousands of clones; about nine tenths appear just once. The ten most abundant clones make up about 6.2% of the sample.

Broad study findings and their caveats: How much clinical and demographic metadata was included differed by source and by participant, and the metadata was provided uncurated.

The cysteine opens and the phenylalanine closes a CDR3 of 12 amino acids. Just the 36-base CDR3 DNA is kept, in frame starting at base 1. The germline V gene specifies MDHEN as CDR1 and SYDVKM as CDR2. This clonotype was obtained from a man aged 40-50 years with acute or convalescent COVID-19. The specimen sequenced was peripheral blood. The chain employs TRBV28 and TRBJ1-1, and TRBD1 aligns with 7 junction nucleotides. The sequence in DNA is TGTGGCATAAGACAGGGGAACACTGAAGCTTTCTTT. It codes for CGIRQGNTEAFF. The entire variable domain, with the stretches around the CDR3 drawn from the reference TRBV28 and TRBJ1-1 proteins, is DVKVTQSSRYLVKRTGEKVFLECVQDMDHENMFWYRQDPGLGLRLIYFSYDVKMKEKGDIPEGYSVSREKKERFSLILESASTNQTSMYLCGIRQGNTEAFFGQGTRLTVV.